This T cell receptor (beta chain) was documented in a study of CXCR3-negative and CXCR3-positive naive CD8 T cells. Concerning this clonotype: As yet, its antigen is unknown.

CDR1 and CDR2 (germline): SEHNR, FQNEAQ (reference sequence). This CDR3 has 13 amino acids. The authors made the TRB cDNA libraries by 5' RACE using UMI labels. TCRdb reanalyzed the 5' RACE reads and collapses them to one entry per CDR3 protein, without DNA. The repertoire table contains around 80,000 distinct CDR3 sequences. Broader study findings: Naive cells that were CXCR3-positive had more hydrophobic TRB CDR3s (compared with CXCR3-negative naive cells). Memory, not naive, CXCR3-negative and CXCR3-positive cells differed in TRBV-TRBJ usage.

The TCR was taken from a human donor in good health. Some clones in this sample may be carry-over from other donors' samples. The chain carries TRBV7-9 and TRBJ1-2. The sample was naive CXCR3+ CD8+ T cells from blood. The subset was: CD45RO-CCR7+CD27+CD95- naive CD8+ T cells expressing CXCR3 (TNR3+). The chain's CDR3 is CASSPAGNYGYTF.